These 15 T cell receptor beta chains share one sample of origin, sequenced in a study of cytomegalovirus exposure and HLA in healthy donors. Primers included in the PCR were 60 Vbeta and 13 Jbeta primers. Method: immunoSEQ multiplex PCR; TCRdb's copy keeps in-frame clones and lacks some. The sample carries approximately 75,000 clones, roughly 84% recorded once. Sequencing was performed on PBMCs. These receptor sequences come from a man aged 65-85 years in good health and CMV-seropositive.

CDR3 sequence reads: CASSSQGLWSPLHF. CDR3 bases: TGTGCCAGCAGCTCGCAGGGGTTGTGGTCACCCCTCCACTTT. The chain carries TRBV5-6 and TRBJ1-6; a possible D gene is TRBD1 (6 bases). Trimming stripped 3 bases from V and 10 bases from J, with 14 bases between. The CDR3 sequence is 14 residues long. CDR1 and CDR2 from the germline V gene are SGHDT and YYEEEE. Supplemented by reference TRBV5-6 and TRBJ1-6, the full variable domain reads DAGVTQSPTHLIKTRGQQVTLRCSPKSGHDTVSWYQQALGQGPQFIFQYYEEEERQRGNFPDRFSGHQFPNYSSELNVNALLLGDSALYLCASSSQGLWSPLHFGNGTRLTVT.

This clone has only one observation. The chain employs TRBV18 and TRBJ2-6; tentatively, D is TRBD2 (5 bases). The CDR3 is 16 residues long. V lost 4 bases to trimming and J lost 1 base, with 11 bases between them. CDR1 and CDR2 (germline): KGHSH, LQKENI. CDR3 in DNA: TGTGCCAGCTCACTAAACAGCGGATCTGGGGCCAACGTCCTGACTTTC. Its protein is CASSLNSGSGANVLTF. The variable domain in full, completed from reference TRBV18 and TRBJ2-6, reads NAGVMQNPRHLVRRRGQEARLRCSPMKGHSHVYWYRQLPEEGLKFMVYLQKENIIDESGMPKERFSAEFPKEGPSILRIQQVVRGDSAAYFCASSLNSGSGANVLTFGAGSRLTVL.

The rearrangement joins TRBV2 to TRBJ2-7; the match to TRBD1 covers 7 bases. CDR1 SNHLY and CDR2 FYNNEI come from the germline V gene. There are 14 residues in the CDR3. J was trimmed by 0 bases and V by 7 bases; bases with no gene match: 6. In DNA, the CDR3 is TGTGCCAGCACTAGAGGGACAGCCTCCTACGAGCAGTACTTC. It translates to CASTRGTASYEQYF.

This chain links TRBV15 with TRBJ2-2, with TRBD2 matching 10 bases. Per germline, CDR1 LNHNV and CDR2 YYDKDF (reference sequence). V lost 6 bases to trimming and J lost 3 bases; unmatched junction nucleotides: 4. This CDR3 has 15 amino acids. The CDR3 is CATRRTSGYTGELFF. In DNA form, the CDR3 reads TGTGCCACCAGGAGGACTAGCGGATACACCGGGGAGCTGTTTTTT.

V usage is TRBV9 and J usage is TRBJ2-3; TRBD1 aligns across 8 bases. Germline V gene lookup returns CDR1 SGDLS and CDR2 YYNGEE. Germline trimming cut 4 bases from V and 6 bases from J; bases unmatched to any gene: 16. The CDR3 has 17 residues. This chain's CDR3 is CASSRMTGEILLDTQYF. CDR3 DNA: TGTGCCAGCAGCCGCATGACAGGGGAGATTCTCTTGGATACGCAGTATTTT.

The rearrangement joins TRBV5-1 to TRBJ1-5; D not resolved. The V end lost 5 bases, the J end lost 4 bases, and 10 bases lay between the germline ends. The germline gives CDR1 SGHRS, CDR2 YFSETQ. This CDR3 has 13 amino acids. This CDR3 reads CASSRSENQPQHF. CDR3 sequence (DNA): TGCGCCAGCAGTCGAAGCGAAAATCAGCCCCAGCATTTT.

The chain links TRBV29-1 to TRBJ2-1, with TRBD2 matching over 8 bases. The germline CDR1 and CDR2 sequences are SQVTM and ANQGSEA. Trimming at V came to 6 bases and at J to 9 bases, leaving 13 bases not matched to a gene. The CDR3 consists of 14 residues. Here the CDR3 DNA reads TGCAGCGTCGGACTAGCCGGGCCCAACGGTGAGCAGTTCTTC. Residues: CSVGLAGPNGEQFF.

The chain employs TRBV14 and TRBJ2-6, with no clear D. Trimming left V 3 bases short and J 4 bases short, with 10 bases between. Germline V gives CDR1 SGHDN, CDR2 FVKESK. The length of the CDR3 is 15 residues. CDR3 region: CASSQNSPGANVLTF. The CDR3 DNA reads as TGTGCCAGCAGCCAGAACTCCCCCGGGGCCAACGTCCTGACTTTC.

The gene calls are TRBV10-3 and TRBJ2-1; TRBD1 matches 8 bases. The CDR3 has 16 residues. The J segment lost 6 bases and the V segment lost 5 bases, leaving 12 bases of the junction unmatched. CDR1 is ENHRY, CDR2 SYGVKD, per germline. The CDR3 region is CAISSSGGARGNEQFF. Written as DNA, the CDR3 is TGTGCCATCAGTTCCTCAGGGGGCGCGAGAGGCAATGAGCAGTTCTTC.

The chain carries TRBV5-6 and TRBJ1-2; D is undetermined. This CDR3 region has 13 residues. Per germline, CDR1 SGHDT and CDR2 YYEEEE. The V and J ends lost 1 base and 4 bases respectively, with 8 bases between them. The CDR3 is CASSLQAGYGYTF. CDR3 nucleotides: TGTGCCAGCAGCTTGCAGGCAGGCTATGGCTACACCTTC.

The chain couples TRBV5-1 to TRBJ1-5; D not resolved. This CDR3 region has 15 residues. Germline V gives CDR1 SGHRS, CDR2 YFSETQ. With 4 bases removed from V and 2 bases from J, the gap between germline ends came to 13 bases. CDR3 nucleotides: TGCGCCAGCAGCCCGCGACCCGGGGGCAATCAGCCCCAGCATTTT. Translated: CASSPRPGGNQPQHF.

CDR3 in DNA: TGTGCCAGCAACCCACCCCAGCGGGTGGGCTCCTACGAGCAGTACTTC. Translating it yields CASNPPQRVGSYEQYF. The rearrangement links TRBV28 to TRBJ2-7; tentative D call: TRBD2 (6 bases). Deletions cut 7 bases from V and 0 bases from J, with 19 bases between. This CDR3 is built from 16 residues. Germline V gene lookup returns CDR1 MDHEN and CDR2 SYDVKM.

The chain employs TRBV28 and TRBJ1-2, with 8 bases aligning to TRBD1. Germline loops: CDR1 MDHEN, CDR2 SYDVKM. Trimming took 6 bases from V and 4 from J; bases not matched to a gene: 4. This CDR3 is 13 amino acids long. The CDR3 sequence: CASRGQGRYGYTF. CDR3 sequence (DNA): TGTGCCAGCAGAGGACAGGGCCGCTATGGCTACACCTTC.

CDR3 in amino acids: CASSLGLAGQPQHF. The CDR3 nucleotides read TGTGCCAGCAGCTTAGGCCTAGCCGGTCAGCCCCAGCATTTT. The chain carries TRBV7-2 and TRBJ1-5; D ambiguous. The CDR3 has 14 amino acids. The ends were cut back, 1 base at V and 6 bases at J, with 10 bases in the middle. Germline V gene sequence: CDR1 SGHTA, CDR2 FQGNSA.

The chain employs TRBV6-6 and TRBJ2-5; the D gene is possibly TRBD1 (6 bases). Trimming cost V 0 bases and J 1 base, with 9 bases left between them. The germline V gene has CDR1 MNHNY and CDR2 SVGAGI (reference sequence). The CDR3 runs 15 residues. This CDR3 is CASSYSLGGQETQYF. In DNA, the CDR3 is TGTGCCAGCAGTTACTCGTTAGGGGGCCAAGAGACCCAGTACTTC.